This T cell receptor beta chain stems from a study of cytomegalovirus exposure and HLA in healthy donors. Study-wide results and caveats: Later analysis found that TCR beta chains associated with HLA were more clonally expanded than other, equally common chains. Presence/absence comparisons presumed near-even sequencing depth among donors. Cytomegalovirus association was listed for about 150 TCR beta chains.

The sample holds a few counts of this clone. The antigen is undetermined. V was shortened by 7 bases and J by 6 bases, with 15 bases between the two germline ends. The CDR3 is 14 residues long. The germline gives CDR1 SEHNR, CDR2 FQNEAQ (reference sequence). Primers included in the PCR were 60 Vbeta and 13 Jbeta primers. Method: immunoSEQ multiplex PCR; TCRdb's copy keeps in-frame clones and lacks some. The sample carries roughly 100,000 clones, roughly 66% recorded once. Material: PBMCs. This receptor was obtained from a woman between 50 and 59 years old in good health and CMV-seronegative. The rearrangement uses TRBV7-9 and TRBJ1-4, with D perhaps matching TRBD1 (6 bases). The DNA for the CDR3 is TGTGCCAGCAACCAACAGGGTCTTCATGAAAAACTGTTTTTT. It specifies CASNQQGLHEKLFF.